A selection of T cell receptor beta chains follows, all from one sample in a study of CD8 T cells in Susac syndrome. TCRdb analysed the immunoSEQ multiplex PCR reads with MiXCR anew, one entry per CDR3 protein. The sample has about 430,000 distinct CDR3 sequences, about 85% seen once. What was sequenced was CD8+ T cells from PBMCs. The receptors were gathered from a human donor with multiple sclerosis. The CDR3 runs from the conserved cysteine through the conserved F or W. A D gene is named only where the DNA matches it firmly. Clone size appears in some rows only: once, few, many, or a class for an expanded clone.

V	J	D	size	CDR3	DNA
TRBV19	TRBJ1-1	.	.	CASSIAREVANTEAFF	TGTGCCAGTAGTATAGCGCGGGAAGTGGCTAACACTGAAGCTTTCTTT
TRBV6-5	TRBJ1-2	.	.	CASSYSERQDYGYTF	TGTGCCAGCAGTTACTCGGAACGGCAAGACTATGGCTACACCTTC
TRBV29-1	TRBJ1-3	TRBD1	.	CSVATGSTDTIYF	TGCAGCGTTGCGACAGGGTCTACAGACACCATATATTTT
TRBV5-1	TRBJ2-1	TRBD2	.	CASRAGLAAELDEQFF	TGCGCCAGCAGAGCCGGACTAGCGGCCGAGCTGGATGAGCAGTTCTTC
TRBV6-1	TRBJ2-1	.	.	CASSEAEYNEQFF	TGTGCCAGCAGTGAGGCGGAGTACAATGAGCAGTTCTTC
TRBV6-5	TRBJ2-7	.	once	CASSYDDPGSYEQYF	TGTGCCAGCAGTTACGACGACCCAGGCTCCTACGAGCAGTACTTC
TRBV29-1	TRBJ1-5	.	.	CSVDGDSNQPQHF	TGCAGCGTTGATGGGGATAGCAATCAGCCCCAGCATTTT
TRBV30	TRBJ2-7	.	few	CAWSVAGYEQYF	TGTGCCTGGAGTGTTGCCGGGTACGAGCAGTACTTC
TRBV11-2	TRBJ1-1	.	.	CASSPGQGYVSEAFF	TGTGCCAGCAGTCCAGGACAAGGGTACGTGAGTGAAGCTTTCTTT
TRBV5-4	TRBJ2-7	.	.	CASSLPSNNEQYF	TGTGCCAGCAGCTTACCTTCAAACAACGAGCAGTACTTC
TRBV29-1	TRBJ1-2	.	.	CSVEPEQYHGGYTF	TGCAGCGTTGAACCAGAACAGTACCATGGCGGCTACACCTTC
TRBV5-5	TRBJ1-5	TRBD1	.	CASSATGGTGEPQHF	TGTGCCAGCAGCGCCACCGGAGGGACAGGGGAGCCCCAGCATTTT
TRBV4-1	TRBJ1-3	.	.	CASSARSGGPGNTIYF	TGCGCCAGCAGCGCCAGGTCGGGCGGCCCTGGAAACACCATATATTTT
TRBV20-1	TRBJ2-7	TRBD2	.	CSARGLAETYEQYF	TGCAGTGCTAGGGGACTAGCGGAAACCTACGAGCAGTACTTC
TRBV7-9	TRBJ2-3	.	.	CASHTVLTDTQYF	TGTGCCAGCCATACGGTCCTCACAGATACGCAGTATTTT